The rows below give T cell receptor beta chains drawn from one sample of a study of blood T cell repertoires in COVID-19. The table came from immunoSEQ multiplex PCR; TCRdb's copy has only in-frame clones and leaves some out. The sample shows about 73,000 clones, roughly four fifths of them seen only once. Sample: peripheral blood. These receptor sequences come from a human donor in a cohort sampled during active COVID-19. Both conserved end residues are part of each CDR3. Each record gives: clone size, V gene, CDR3 protein. A clone size is listed for some rows: how often the clone was seen (once, few, many), or a class if it is expanded.

clone size: .
V gene: TRBV18
CDR3 protein: CASSPLIRGVSTNYGYTF

clone size: .
V gene: TRBV7-9
CDR3 protein: CASSPFNTEINTEAFF

clone size: many
V gene: TRBV7-8
CDR3 protein: CASSLEGTLSNRPLHF

clone size: .
V gene: TRBV5-1
CDR3 protein: CASSPQGQGINEQFF

clone size: .
V gene: TRBV6-6
CDR3 protein: CASSPPGQVGEQYF

clone size: few
V gene: TRBV7-2
CDR3 protein: CASSPGTTGNTIYF

clone size: .
V gene: TRBV20-1
CDR3 protein: CSASVGARETQYF

clone size: .
V gene: TRBV10-3
CDR3 protein: CAALGQYTGELFF

clone size: few
V gene: TRBV3-1/TRBV3-2
CDR3 protein: CASSQDLQAPSGYTF

clone size: .
V gene: TRBV4-1
CDR3 protein: CASSQGGGVWETQYF

clone size: .
V gene: TRBV7-9
CDR3 protein: CASSRDRGSFKTFF

clone size: .
V gene: TRBV12-3/TRBV12-4
CDR3 protein: CASNQAGAGEQFF

clone size: few
V gene: TRBV5-4
CDR3 protein: CASSFENPGLAGGSYNEQFF

clone size: once
V gene: TRBV7-3
CDR3 protein: CASRRPGDTQYF

clone size: .
V gene: TRBV19
CDR3 protein: CASRERDRGLSGTEAFF

clone size: .
V gene: TRBV7-9
CDR3 protein: CASSLGPNYEQYF

clone size: .
V gene: TRBV10-3
CDR3 protein: CAIGGGNQQFF

clone size: once
V gene: TRBV28
CDR3 protein: CASSGNRAGANVLTF

clone size: .
V gene: TRBV27
CDR3 protein: CASRRRDIPGNTIYF

clone size: .
V gene: TRBV11-3
CDR3 protein: CASSQILGQGETQYF

clone size: few
V gene: TRBV10-3
CDR3 protein: CAIASYGGAADTQYF

clone size: once
V gene: TRBV5-4
CDR3 protein: CASSAGGSNQPQHF

clone size: .
V gene: TRBV7-3
CDR3 protein: CASSPAGGVTGELFF

clone size: .
V gene: TRBV11-3
CDR3 protein: CASSFTGGETQYF

clone size: .
V gene: TRBV13
CDR3 protein: CASSLTSGPLAGEQFF

clone size: .
V gene: TRBV7-9
CDR3 protein: CASSLYSQEGNTEAFF

clone size: .
V gene: TRBV4-1
CDR3 protein: CASSQGGQGTGNTIYF

clone size: .
V gene: TRBV5-4
CDR3 protein: CASSQFRGLETQYF

clone size: .
V gene: TRBV6-6
CDR3 protein: CASSPGDSYEQYF

clone size: .
V gene: TRBV28
CDR3 protein: CATQDRGNQPQHF

clone size: once
V gene: TRBV9
CDR3 protein: CASSATGGYTEAFF

clone size: .
V gene: TRBV2
CDR3 protein: CASSAREALHF

clone size: many
V gene: TRBV2
CDR3 protein: CASSDLARQARNYGYTF

clone size: .
V gene: TRBV29-1
CDR3 protein: CSVEDRRRTDTQYF

clone size: .
V gene: TRBV15
CDR3 protein: CATSKDRKGAIDGYTF

clone size: few
V gene: TRBV4-3
CDR3 protein: CASSQREVGTDTQYF

clone size: .
V gene: TRBV5-4
CDR3 protein: CASSFNRQREQYF

clone size: .
V gene: TRBV6-5
CDR3 protein: CASRTVAKNIQYF

clone size: .
V gene: TRBV2
CDR3 protein: CASTQGINQPQHF

clone size: .
V gene: TRBV4-1
CDR3 protein: CASSQARDKDSPLHF

clone size: .
V gene: TRBV27
CDR3 protein: CASSTQGVRGYTF

clone size: .
V gene: TRBV6-5
CDR3 protein: CASSLSLYSGNTIYF

clone size: .
V gene: TRBV19
CDR3 protein: CASSIFYVGQGAYEQYF

clone size: .
V gene: TRBV28
CDR3 protein: CASSANRDRGLAADTQYF

clone size: .
V gene: TRBV5-6
CDR3 protein: CASSYTSGGTDTQYF

clone size: .
V gene: TRBV18
CDR3 protein: CASSPRTGGLAGYTF

clone size: .
V gene: TRBV6-5
CDR3 protein: CASSSHGTGGNEQFF

clone size: .
V gene: TRBV4-1
CDR3 protein: CASSQQGSDTEAFF

clone size: .
V gene: TRBV27
CDR3 protein: CASSFRRATNEKLFF

clone size: few
V gene: TRBV11-2
CDR3 protein: CASSSLGPASGNTIYF

clone size: .
V gene: TRBV5-5
CDR3 protein: CASSWGGRGTEAFF

clone size: few
V gene: TRBV2
CDR3 protein: CASSGAGGSYGYTF

clone size: .
V gene: TRBV7-2
CDR3 protein: CASSFGLAIEQYF